The sequence of this T cell receptor beta chain was determined in a study of blood T cell repertoires in COVID-19. The CDR3 covers 15 residues. The germline gives CDR1 SGHKS, CDR2 YYEKEE (reference sequence). The V segment lost 2 bases and the J segment 3 bases; nucleotides outside the gene matches: 6. Only in-frame clones appear in the TCRdb table, and some are missing; sequencing was by immunoSEQ multiplex PCR. The data contain nearly 100,000 clones, about 88% of them singletons. Input material: peripheral blood. V is TRBV5-5 and J is TRBJ1-2, with 8 bases that match TRBD1. The clonotype originates from a woman in her sixties or seventies with acute or convalescent COVID-19. In nucleotides, the CDR3 is TGTGCCAGCAGCTTTAGTCAGGGGGCAGACTATGGCTACACCTTC. Translated: CASSFSQGADYGYTF.